This T cell receptor beta chain originates from a study of blood T cells in healthy people across ages. Study-level points and caveats: While age rose, TCR beta diversity per million T cells dropped in a roughly linear way. Any conclusive comparison of naive versus antigen-experienced cells was prevented by using unsorted PBMCs.

CDR3 size: 12 residues. V lost 0 bases and J lost 10, with 8 bases in between. Germline-derived CDR1 and CDR2 are PRHDT and FYEKMQ (reference sequence). Per-sample PBMC isolation yielded at least 6.5 million cells. Using a J-beta primer mix together with a sample-barcoded 5' primer, a second PCR was run for 7 to 11 cycles. The authors tagged each cDNA molecule using a template-switch adaptor with 12 random nucleotides. TCRdb re-called the 5' RACE reads with MiXCR, one entry per CDR3 protein. This table holds 650,000 or so distinct CDR3 sequences, approximately 52% found once. This clonotype has just one count. As yet, its antigen is unknown.

The V call is TRBV13, the J call TRBJ2-3; D unresolved. The source of this sequence is a woman aged 80 or older in good health. The sample was blood. CDR3 sequence reads: CASSLGLSAQYF. The CDR3 DNA is TGTGCCAGCAGCTTAGGCCTTTCGGCGCAGTATTTT.